The present TCR beta chain was sequenced within a study of CD4 T cells in relation to SARS-CoV-2 and coronaviruses. On the study more broadly: ViraFEST: roughly ten-day antigen culture of PBMCs, then TCR beta CDR3 sequencing.

The method was immunoSEQ multiplex PCR; TCRdb's version includes in-frame clones alone and lacks a portion of them. Of some 19,000 clones listed, 77% are singletons. Comment on this clone: Its antigen remains unknown.

The unexposed donors gave CD4+ T cells in about 2010-2019, prior to COVID-19. CD4+ T cells were isolated from the cells after around 9 days of culture. CDR3 length equals 13 residues. Between the trimmed V and J ends, which lost 0 bases and 4 bases, there was a span of 7 bases. Germline V gene data show CDR1 as SGDLS and CDR2 as YYNGEE. The TCR sequence derives from a human donor in good health. Sample: CD4+ T cells from PBMCs, cultured in vitro. The chain carries TRBV9 and TRBJ1-2; D is possibly TRBD1 (5 bases). Here the CDR3 DNA reads TGTGCCAGCAGCGTAGGGCAGGGCTATGGCTACACCTTC. This sequence encodes CASSVGQGYGYTF.